The 32 T cell receptor beta chains listed next were all sequenced from one sample in a study of graft-versus-host responses after intestinal transplantation (dated by TCRdb to the early 2020s). The receptor library was made with the immunoSEQ multiplex PCR assay. As stored in TCRdb, this immuneACCESS dataset retains in-frame rearrangements with V and J assigned. A fraction of the clones does not appear; measured against another copy, unresolved V genes explain less than half of the discrepancy, and the remainder lacks a known reason. The sample data list about 99,000 clones, and roughly 93% of these were observed just once. The ten biggest clones cover 1.2% of the sample. These receptors lack a known antigen. Explained via the paper, the time point label denotes: cells obtained before transplantation from donor or recipient. The input for sequencing was unstimulated CD8+ T cells sorted from spleen or lymph node cells, taken before intestinal transplant. The receptors derive from a human donor who received an intestinal transplant.

This clone was detected a few times. The chain couples TRBV4-1 to TRBJ1-4; D not resolved. From germline, CDR1 is MGHRA and CDR2 YSYEKL. The CDR3 loop spans 13 amino acids. Between the trimmed V and J ends, which lost 1 base and 6 bases, there was a span of 6 bases. CDR3 loop: CASSQVSDEKLFF. The DNA for the CDR3 is TGCGCCAGCAGCCAAGTCAGCGATGAAAAACTGTTTTTT.

This CDR3 reads CASSRQFTQYF. Written as DNA, the CDR3 is TGTGCCAGCAGCAGACAATTTACGCAGTATTTT. This chain connects TRBV21-1 to TRBJ2-3; the table assigns TRBD1, which was not confirmed against the DNA. TRBV21-1 is shown as a pseudogene. The CDR3 is made up of 11 amino acids.

The chain employs TRBV10-1 and TRBJ2-1; a weak D match, TRBD1 (6 bases). V was pared by 2 bases and J by 6 bases, with 11 bases between. Per germline, CDR1 WNHNN and CDR2 SYGVQD (reference sequence). The CDR3 runs 14 residues. CDR3 amino acids: CASSERGTANEQFF. In DNA, the CDR3 is TGCGCCAGCAGTGAGAGGGGGACCGCCAATGAGCAGTTCTTC.

The chain employs TRBV7-2 and TRBJ1-2; 7 nucleotides align to TRBD1. In germline, CDR1 is SGHTA, CDR2 FQGNSA. Trimming at V came to 7 bases and at J to 3 bases, leaving 5 bases not matched to a gene. CDR3 size: 13 residues. CDR3 in amino acids: CASTPGQYYGYTF. CDR3 DNA: TGTGCCAGCACCCCGGGACAGTACTATGGCTACACCTTC.

V is TRBV13 and J is TRBJ2-1; possible D gene TRBD1, 6 bases. Looked up from germline, CDR1 is PRHDT and CDR2 is FYEKMQ (reference sequence). Trimming removed 5 bases from V and 2 bases from J, with 13 bases in between. The CDR3 consists of 15 residues. The chain's CDR3 is CASSPGQPPYNEQFF. The DNA of the CDR3 is TGTGCCAGCAGCCCTGGACAGCCTCCCTACAATGAGCAGTTCTTC.

CDR3 bases: TGTGCCAGCAGCTTTTCAGGGAGCTCTGGAAACACCATATATTTT. Translating gives CASSFSGSSGNTIYF. The chain couples TRBV7-9 to TRBJ1-3, with D possibly TRBD1 on 5 matching bases. Trimming removed 3 bases from V and 0 bases from J, with 9 bases in between. The CDR3 sequence is 15 residues long. Germline V CDR1 and CDR2: SEHNR, FQNEAQ (reference sequence).

This clone appeared once. The chain carries TRBV10-3 and TRBJ2-2, with TRBD1 identical over 9 bases. Germline lookup yields CDR1 ENHRY and CDR2 SYGVKD. The CDR3 is 17 amino acids. V gave up 0 bases and J gave up 4 bases; unmatched junction bases: 6. The CDR3 DNA is TGTGCCATCAGTGAGTCGAACAGGGGGCAAGGCACCGGGGAGCTGTTTTTT. Translating it yields CAISESNRGQGTGELFF.

This chain uses TRBV2 with TRBJ1-2; D gene unclear. The length of the CDR3 is 13 residues. The germline CDR1 and CDR2 sequences are SNHLY and FYNNEI. V was clipped by 4 bases and J by 0 bases, with 6 bases between them. CDR3 in amino acids: CASSAGSNYGYTF. CDR3 DNA sequence: TGTGCCAGCAGTGCTGGATCTAACTATGGCTACACCTTC. Variable domain in full (rest from reference TRBV2 and TRBJ1-2): EPEVTQTPSHQVTQMGQEVILRCVPISNHLYFYWYRQILGQKVEFLVSFYNNEISEKSEIFDDQFSVERPDGSNFTLKIRSTKLEDSAMYFCASSAGSNYGYTFGSGTRLTVV.

This clone has a handful of counts. This sequence joins TRBV5-8 and TRBJ2-7, with 7 bases identical to TRBD1. V lost 3 bases and J lost 3; bases outside the gene matches: 0. The CDR3 has 12 amino acids. Germline CDR1 is SGHTS and CDR2 is YDEGEE. CDR3 nucleotide sequence: TGTGCCAGCAGCTGGGACAGCTACGAGCAGTACTTC. It is translated as CASSWDSYEQYF.

This clone was seen a few times. V and J are TRBV19 and TRBJ2-2; no clear D. The CDR3 has 14 amino acids. With 1 base removed from V and 6 bases from J, the gap between germline ends came to 9 bases. Germline loops: CDR1 LNHDA, CDR2 SQIVND (reference sequence). The CDR3 protein is CASSIVAGSGELFF. The DNA for the CDR3 is TGTGCCAGTAGTATAGTAGCAGGTTCCGGGGAGCTGTTTTTT.

The V and J genes are TRBV7-9 and TRBJ2-7, with D tentatively TRBD1 or TRBD2 (5 bases each). Germline CDR1 reads SEHNR; CDR2 reads FQNEAQ (reference sequence). V dropped 4 bases and J dropped 0 bases, with 13 bases sitting between them. The CDR3 is 15 amino acids. This CDR3 is CASSSSGTASYEQYF. In DNA, the CDR3 is TGTGCCAGCAGCTCTTCCGGGACCGCCTCCTACGAGCAGTACTTC.

The V and J genes are TRBV10-3 and TRBJ1-5, with D perhaps matching TRBD1 (6 bases). CDR1 and CDR2 from the germline V gene are ENHRY and SYGVKD. V lost 0 bases and J 0 bases, leaving 9 bases between the germline ends. This CDR3 is 16 amino acids long. The CDR3 DNA reads TGTGCCATCAGTGAGTCTGGACAGTATAGCAATCAGCCCCAGCATTTT. This codes for CAISESGQYSNQPQHF.

The V and J genes are TRBV27 and TRBJ1-5, with D tentatively TRBD1 (6 bases). Per the germline V gene, CDR1 is MNHEY and CDR2 is SMNVEV (reference sequence). The CDR3 has 14 amino acids. Trimming removed 6 bases from V and 7 bases from J, with 16 bases in between. CDR3 bases: TGTGCCAGCAGCGTACAGGGATCTAACCAGCCCCAGCATTTT. Protein: CASSVQGSNQPQHF.

V usage is TRBV16 and J usage is TRBJ1-3, with D unresolved. With 3 bases removed from V and 0 bases from J, the gap between germline ends came to 15 bases. The CDR3 has 17 residues. Looked up from germline, CDR1 is KGHSY and CDR2 is FQNENV. CDR3 protein: CASSHKWADSSGNTIYF. In DNA form, the CDR3 reads TGTGCCAGCAGCCACAAATGGGCGGATAGCTCTGGAAACACCATATATTTT.

The chain links TRBV19 to TRBJ1-1; possibly TRBD1 for D (5 bases). The germline V and J ends were trimmed by 7 bases and 7 bases, with 22 bases remaining between them. CDR1 is LNHDA, CDR2 SQIVND, per germline (reference sequence). CDR3 length equals 15 residues. The DNA for the CDR3 is TGTGCCAGTACCTCCCCGGAGGGGTATGAGATTGAAGCTTTCTTT. Translation: CASTSPEGYEIEAFF.

This rearrangement joins TRBV20-1 to TRBJ2-7, with unresolved D. The length of the CDR3 is 11 residues. CDR1 is DFQATT and CDR2 is SNEGSKA in the germline V gene (reference sequence). Trimming left V 5 bases short and J 4 bases short, with 9 bases between. The CDR3 reads CSAPLGYEQYF. CDR3 DNA sequence: TGCAGTGCTCCCCTGGGGTACGAGCAGTACTTC.

This clone turned up a few times. V and J are TRBV6-6 and TRBJ1-3; no firm D call. Trimming removed 5 bases from V and 4 bases from J, with 18 bases in between. The CDR3 totals 16 residues. CDR1 and CDR2 from the germline V gene are MNHNY and SVGAGI (reference sequence). CDR3 nucleotides: TGTGCCAGCAGTCCTCCTGGACGTTCCCCGGGAAACACCATATATTTT. Residues: CASSPPGRSPGNTIYF.

The chain is built from TRBV11-2 and TRBJ1-2; the match to TRBD1 covers 7 bases. CDR1 and CDR2 (germline): SGHAT, FQNNGV. The CDR3 runs 17 residues. V lost 1 base to trimming and J lost 5 bases; unmatched junction nucleotides: 13. Here the CDR3 DNA reads TGTGCCAGCAGCTTAGTCCAGGGGGGCCACCCTGAGTATGGCTACACCTTC. It specifies CASSLVQGGHPEYGYTF.

V and J are TRBV5-1 and TRBJ2-3, with unresolved D. The germline V gene encodes CDR1 SGHRS and CDR2 YFSETQ. CDR3 size: 16 residues. Trimming took 4 bases from V and 9 from J, leaving 24 bases between them. For the CDR3, the DNA is TGCGCCAGCAGCCCGTTCCGGGCCTCCCCCCCCGACACGCAGTATTTT. Residues: CASSPFRASPPDTQYF.

This chain joins TRBV11-2 and TRBJ2-1, with D maybe TRBD2 (6 bases). V lost 5 bases and J lost 9, with 17 bases in between. Germline V lookup: CDR1 SGHAT, CDR2 FQNNGV. This CDR3 has 14 residues. CDR3 coding DNA: TGTGCCAGCAGCCCGCAAACTAGCATCGGTGAGCAGTTCTTC. Translation gives CASSPQTSIGEQFF. Full variable domain (missing parts from reference TRBV11-2 and TRBJ2-1): EAGVAQSPRYKIIEKRQSVAFWCNPISGHATLYWYQQILGQGPKLLIQFQNNGVVDDSQLPKDRFSAERLKGVDSTLKIQPAKLEDSAVYLCASSPQTSIGEQFFGPGTRLTVL.

V and J are TRBV5-1 and TRBJ2-1; 16 bases agree with TRBD2. Germline CDR1 and CDR2: SGHRS and YFSETQ. The J segment lost 7 bases and the V segment lost 4 bases, leaving 14 bases of the junction unmatched. The CDR3 extends over 19 amino acids. The CDR3 loop is CASSLKTGLAGGLRNEQFF. The DNA of the CDR3 is TGCGCCAGCAGCCTTAAAACGGGACTAGCGGGGGGGCTTAGGAATGAGCAGTTCTTC.

This chain uses TRBV7-6 with TRBJ1-4; 7 bases are a match to TRBD1. The CDR3 is 15 residues long. Germline lookup yields CDR1 SGHVS and CDR2 FNYEAQ. After removal of 5 bases from V and 9 bases from J, the junction contained 12 bases not matched to a gene. The CDR3 reads CASSRYRTGHKKLFF. Here the CDR3 DNA reads TGTGCCAGCAGCCGTTATCGGACAGGCCACAAAAAACTGTTTTTT.

This clone was detected only once. CDR3 loop: CASSLRGTRVSPLHF. The CDR3 bases are TGTGCCAGCAGTTTAAGGGGGACAAGGGTATCACCCCTCCACTTT. The chain couples TRBV27 to TRBJ1-6, with a tentative D call TRBD1 (6 bases). Germline values: CDR1 MNHEY, CDR2 SMNVEV (reference sequence). Trimming cost V 2 bases and J 10 bases, with 15 bases left between them. The CDR3 consists of 15 residues.

The rearrangement uses TRBV29-1 and TRBJ2-1; 8 nucleotides align to TRBD2. The CDR3 length is 15 residues. The trim removed 3 bases at V and 0 bases at J, leaving 4 bases unmatched. Germline CDR1 and CDR2: SQVTM and ANQGSEA. The CDR3 DNA is TGCAGCGTTGATATAGCGGGGCACTCCTACAATGAGCAGTTCTTC. It yields the protein CSVDIAGHSYNEQFF.

This chain links TRBV11-2 with TRBJ1-2; D not certain. With 2 bases removed from V and 0 bases from J, the gap between germline ends came to 16 bases. CDR3 size: 17 residues. Germline lookup yields CDR1 SGHAT and CDR2 FQNNGV. Here the CDR3 DNA reads TGTGCCAGCAGCTTACCCATCCGAGTGGGCTCTAACTATGGCTACACCTTC. This encodes CASSLPIRVGSNYGYTF.

The gene calls are TRBV2 and TRBJ2-7; a possible D gene is TRBD2 (6 bases). The V end was cut by 8 bases, the J end by 5 bases, with 13 bases between. This CDR3 region has 12 residues. Germline values: CDR1 SNHLY, CDR2 FYNNEI. The CDR3 nucleotides read TGTGCCAGCGCGGGACGGCCGGACGAGCAGTACTTC. Its protein product is CASAGRPDEQYF.

The V gene is TRBV5-4, the J gene TRBJ2-1, with a tentative D call TRBD2 (6 bases). From germline, CDR1 is SGHNT and CDR2 YYREEE (reference sequence). V gave up 3 bases and J gave up 5 bases, with 9 bases separating them. The CDR3 consists of 13 residues. DNA for the CDR3: TGTGCCAGCAGCTCGGGACTCAACAATGAGCAGTTCTTC. This codes for CASSSGLNNEQFF.

Only one count was recorded for this clone. The chain employs TRBV19 and TRBJ2-1; unclear D gene. CDR3 size: 12 residues. V lost 6 bases, J lost 8 bases, and 11 bases lay in between. CDR1 and CDR2 (germline): LNHDA, SQIVND (reference sequence). CDR3 sequence reads: CASRSPIDEQFF. The CDR3 nucleotides are TGTGCCAGTAGGAGCCCCATCGATGAGCAGTTCTTC.

V usage is TRBV5-1 and J usage is TRBJ1-4; D not resolved. The CDR3 contains 15 residues. Trimming shortened V by 0 bases and J by 0 bases, and 6 bases separated the two germline ends. Germline CDR1 and CDR2: SGHRS and YFSETQ. Written as DNA, the CDR3 is TGCGCCAGCAGCTTGGCCGTTGCAACTAATGAAAAACTGTTTTTT. This codes for CASSLAVATNEKLFF.

The chain has TRBV10-3 and TRBJ2-7; no reliable D call. Per germline, CDR1 ENHRY and CDR2 SYGVKD. The V end was cut by 2 bases, the J end by 2 bases, with 7 bases between. CDR3 size: 13 residues. CDR3 nucleotide sequence: TGTGCCATCAGTGAGAACAGCCCCTACGAGCAGTACTTC. Its protein product is CAISENSPYEQYF.

The V gene is TRBV7-9, the J gene TRBJ2-3; TRBD2 agrees at 8 bases. With V trimmed by 9 bases and J by 3 bases, 5 bases remained unmatched. Germline lookup yields CDR1 SEHNR and CDR2 FQNEAQ (reference sequence). The CDR3 has 13 amino acids. The CDR3 loop is CASTGGNTDTQYF. In nucleotides, the CDR3 is TGTGCCAGTACGGGGGGGAATACAGATACGCAGTATTTT.

The gene calls are TRBV7-6 and TRBJ2-3; D is ambiguous. Looked up from germline, CDR1 is SGHVS and CDR2 is FNYEAQ. The V end was cut by 8 bases, the J end by 5 bases, with 11 bases between. The CDR3 length is 12 residues. CDR3 in amino acids: CASASVGDTQYF. DNA of the CDR3: TGTGCCAGCGCCAGCGTCGGAGATACGCAGTATTTT.